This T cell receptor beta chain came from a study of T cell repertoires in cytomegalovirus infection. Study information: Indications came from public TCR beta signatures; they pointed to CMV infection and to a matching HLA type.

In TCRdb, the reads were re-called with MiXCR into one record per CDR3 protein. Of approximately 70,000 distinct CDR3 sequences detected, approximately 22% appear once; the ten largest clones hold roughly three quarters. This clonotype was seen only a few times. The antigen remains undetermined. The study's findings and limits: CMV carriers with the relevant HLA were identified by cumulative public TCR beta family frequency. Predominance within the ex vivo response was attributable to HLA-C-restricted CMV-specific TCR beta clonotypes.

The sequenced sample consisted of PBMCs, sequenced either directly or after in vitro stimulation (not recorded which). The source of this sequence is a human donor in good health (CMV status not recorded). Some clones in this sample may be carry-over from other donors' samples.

As DNA, the CDR3 is TGTGCCAGCAGTTTATGGCAACTAGCGGGAGGGCCTGGGGAGCTGTTTTTT. Its translation is CASSLWQLAGGPGELFF. V usage is TRBV28 and J usage is TRBJ2-2; 13 nucleotides align to TRBD2. This CDR3 region has 17 residues. The V gene end was trimmed by 0 bases and the J gene end by 8 bases; junction bases not matched to a gene: 6. Per the germline V gene, CDR1 is MDHEN and CDR2 is SYDVKM.